Below, 5 T cell receptor beta chains from the same sample are listed, as sequenced in a study of T cell repertoires in cytomegalovirus infection. A single record per CDR3 protein comes from TCRdb applying MiXCR to the reads. Seen here are a few hundred thousand distinct CDR3 sequences, less than 20% observed once, and the top ten hold around 9.3%. Sequenced input: PBMCs. The receptors originated from a human donor in good health (CMV status not recorded). Some clones in this sample may be carry-over from other donors' samples.

This clonotype was observed a handful of times. The rearrangement joins TRBV12-3 or TRBV12-4 to TRBJ2-3; D remains ambiguous. CDR3 length equals 14 residues. With 7 bases removed from V and 2 bases from J, the gap between germline ends came to 13 bases. CDR3 in amino acids: CASISGPNTDTQYF. The CDR3 coding sequence is TGTGCCAGCATCTCGGGCCCCAACACAGATACGCAGTATTTT.

The chain links TRBV24-1 to TRBJ2-7, with D maybe TRBD2 (5 bases). The germline V and J ends were trimmed by 8 bases and 6 bases, with 19 bases remaining between them. Germline V gene lookup returns CDR1 KGHDR and CDR2 SFDVKD. The CDR3 sequence is 14 residues long. Here the CDR3 reads CATNQDFPWCEQYF. Here the CDR3 DNA reads TGTGCCACCAATCAGGACTTCCCTTGGTGCGAGCAGTACTTC.

This clonotype has more than one count but fewer than ten. The V and J genes are TRBV20-1 and TRBJ2-6, with TRBD1 as a possible D gene (7 bases). V gave up 7 bases and J gave up 3 bases, with 13 bases separating them. The CDR3 contains 14 residues. Germline CDR1 is DFQATT and CDR2 is SNEGSKA (reference sequence). The CDR3 DNA reads TGCAGTGAGGAGGGGGCTAATGGGGCCAACGTCCTGACTTTC. Translated, it gives CSEEGANGANVLTF.

The genes are TRBV12-3 or TRBV12-4 and TRBJ2-2, with D perhaps matching TRBD2 (5 bases). V lost 6 bases, J lost 0 bases, and 11 bases lay in between. The CDR3 has 15 amino acids. This CDR3 reads CASRSLGANTGELFF. CDR3 DNA: TGTGCCAGCAGGTCACTAGGCGCGAACACCGGGGAGCTGTTTTTT.

There are many counts of this clonotype. This chain joins TRBV7-2 and TRBJ1-2; possible D gene TRBD1, 5 bases. The V and J ends lost 5 bases and 0 bases respectively, with 13 bases between them. The CDR3 has 15 amino acids. Germline CDR1 is SGHTA and CDR2 is FQGNSA. For the CDR3, the DNA is TGTGCCAGCAGCGAAGGCCCAGGGCCTAACTATGGCTACACCTTC. It is translated as CASSEGPGPNYGYTF.